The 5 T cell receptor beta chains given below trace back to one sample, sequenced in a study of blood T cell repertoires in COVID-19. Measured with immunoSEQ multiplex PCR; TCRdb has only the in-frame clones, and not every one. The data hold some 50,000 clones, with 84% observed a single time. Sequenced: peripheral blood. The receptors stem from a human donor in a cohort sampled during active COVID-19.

The CDR3 sequence: CAISGPEIAGDTQYF. CDR3 nucleotide sequence: TGTGCCATCAGTGGTCCGGAAATAGCGGGAGATACGCAGTATTTT. V gene TRBV10-3 combines with J gene TRBJ2-3; TRBD2 matches 7 bases. The CDR3 covers 15 residues. The J segment lost 5 bases and the V segment lost 4 bases, leaving 9 bases of the junction unmatched. The germline gives CDR1 ENHRY, CDR2 SYGVKD.

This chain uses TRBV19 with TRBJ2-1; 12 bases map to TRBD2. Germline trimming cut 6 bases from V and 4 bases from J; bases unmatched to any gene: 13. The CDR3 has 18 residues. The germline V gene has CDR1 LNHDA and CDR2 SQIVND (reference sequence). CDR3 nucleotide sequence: TGTGCCAGTAGCCCCCGGGGGCTAGCGGGAGGGGGGTACAATGAGCAGTTCTTC. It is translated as CASSPRGLAGGGYNEQFF.

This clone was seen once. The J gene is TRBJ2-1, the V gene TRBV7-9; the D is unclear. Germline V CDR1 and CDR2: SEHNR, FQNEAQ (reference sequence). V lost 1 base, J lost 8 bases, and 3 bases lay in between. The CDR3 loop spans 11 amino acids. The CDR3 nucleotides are TGTGCCAGCAGCTTAGGAGATGAGCAGTTCTTC. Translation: CASSLGDEQFF. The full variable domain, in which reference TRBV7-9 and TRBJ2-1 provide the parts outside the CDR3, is DTGVSQNPRHKITKRGQNVTFRCDPISEHNRLYWYRQTLGQGPEFLTYFQNEAQLEKSRLLSDRFSAERPKGSFSTLEIQRTEQGDSAMYLCASSLGDEQFFGPGTRLTVL.

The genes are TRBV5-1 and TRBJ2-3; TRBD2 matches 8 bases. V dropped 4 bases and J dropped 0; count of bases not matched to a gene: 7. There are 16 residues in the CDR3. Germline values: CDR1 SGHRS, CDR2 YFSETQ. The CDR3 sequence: CASSQIAGLSTDTQYF. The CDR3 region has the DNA TGCGCCAGCAGCCAGATAGCGGGACTAAGCACAGATACGCAGTATTTT.

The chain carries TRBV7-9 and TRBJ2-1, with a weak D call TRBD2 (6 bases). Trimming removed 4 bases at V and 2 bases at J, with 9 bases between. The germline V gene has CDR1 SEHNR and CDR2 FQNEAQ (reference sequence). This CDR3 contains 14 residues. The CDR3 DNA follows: TGTGCCAGCAGCTCGGGACTGACCTACAATGAGCAGTTCTTC. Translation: CASSSGLTYNEQFF. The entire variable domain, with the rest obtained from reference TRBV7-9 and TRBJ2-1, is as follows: DTGVSQNPRHKITKRGQNVTFRCDPISEHNRLYWYRQTLGQGPEFLTYFQNEAQLEKSRLLSDRFSAERPKGSFSTLEIQRTEQGDSAMYLCASSSGLTYNEQFFGPGTRLTVL.